The 14 T cell receptor beta chains reported below all come from one sample, sequenced in a study of blood T cell repertoires in COVID-19. Sequenced by immunoSEQ multiplex PCR; TCRdb stores in-frame clones only, minus some. The data contain around 250,000 clones, 80% to 90% of them singletons. The sample was PBMCs or T cells enriched from blood (not recorded which). Receptors were obtained from a woman aged 50 to 65 who had recovered from COVID-19.

The chain is built from TRBV6-6 and TRBJ1-1, with TRBD1 identical over 8 bases. The ends lost 6 bases at V and 1 base at J; junction bases unmatched: 7. Germline CDR1 MNHNY, CDR2 SVGAGI (reference sequence). This CDR3 region has 15 residues. For the CDR3, the DNA is TGTGCCAGCAGGACGCCCGGGACAGGGAACACTGAAGCTTTCTTT. This sequence encodes CASRTPGTGNTEAFF.

The V gene is TRBV3-1 (or the pseudogene TRBV3-2), the J gene TRBJ2-7, with a possible D match to TRBD2 (6 bases). Germline V gene sequence: CDR1 LGHDT, CDR2 YNNKEL (reference sequence). This CDR3 comprises 13 residues. Trimming cost V 2 bases and J 6 bases, with 11 bases left between them. CDR3 in amino acids: CASSQNLAVEQYF. The CDR3 nucleotides read TGTGCCAGCAGCCAAAACTTAGCGGTCGAGCAGTACTTC.

The chain employs TRBV29-1 and TRBJ2-2, with a tentative D call TRBD2 (6 bases). V lost 5 bases and J lost 5, with 9 bases in between. CDR1 is SQVTM and CDR2 is ANQGSEA in the germline V gene. This CDR3 contains 12 residues. The CDR3 coding sequence is TGCAGCGTTTTCCGGGAGACCGGGGAGCTGTTTTTT. Encoded protein: CSVFRETGELFF.

The V and J genes are TRBV18 and TRBJ2-1; D unresolved. Germline loops: CDR1 KGHSH, CDR2 LQKENI. CDR3 length: 15 amino acids. V lost 3 bases, J lost 0 bases, and 9 bases lay in between. The CDR3 reads CASSPAAASYNEQFF. The CDR3 nucleotides read TGTGCCAGCTCACCGGCGGCGGCCTCCTACAATGAGCAGTTCTTC.

The chain links TRBV24-1 to TRBJ2-1; a weak D match, TRBD2 (6 bases). CDR1 KGHDR and CDR2 SFDVKD come from the germline V gene. The ends were cut back, 2 bases at V and 6 bases at J, with 13 bases in the middle. This CDR3 region has 15 residues. The CDR3: CATSDSGMGGNEQFF. In DNA form, the CDR3 reads TGTGCCACCAGTGATTCTGGGATGGGAGGCAATGAGCAGTTCTTC.

V and J are TRBV14 and TRBJ2-7; tentatively, D is TRBD1 (6 bases). This CDR3 spans 17 amino acids. Per the germline V gene, CDR1 is SGHDN and CDR2 is FVKESK. V lost 3 bases and J lost 5, with 23 bases in between. The CDR3 loop reads CASSHTGHLFVNHEQYF. The CDR3 region has the DNA TGTGCCAGCAGCCATACGGGACACCTCTTTGTGAACCACGAGCAGTACTTC. The full variable domain, its missing parts supplied by reference TRBV14 and TRBJ2-7, is EAGVTQFPSHSVIEKGQTVTLRCDPISGHDNLYWYRRVMGKEIKFLLHFVKESKQDESGMPNNRFLAERTGGTYSTLKVQPAELEDSGVYFCASSHTGHLFVNHEQYFGPGTRLTVT.

V and J are TRBV28 and TRBJ1-4; D is perhaps TRBD1 (5 bases). V was clipped by 3 bases and J by 5 bases, with 19 bases between them. The CDR3 consists of 17 residues. Germline V CDR1 and CDR2: MDHEN, SYDVKM. The CDR3 nucleotides are TGTGCCAGCAGTTTCCTCGCCGGGACTCGAGGGAATGAAAAACTGTTTTTT. Amino acid sequence: CASSFLAGTRGNEKLFF.

This clone was seen more than once but under ten times. This rearrangement joins TRBV18 to TRBJ2-3; 15 bases line up with TRBD2. V shed 3 bases, J shed 4 bases, and the junction held 5 bases outside the gene matches. The germline V gene has CDR1 KGHSH and CDR2 LQKENI. The CDR3 sequence is 17 residues long. CDR3 region: CASSPGTSGRRSDTQYF. The DNA of the CDR3 is TGTGCCAGCTCACCCGGGACTAGCGGGAGGCGGTCAGATACGCAGTATTTT.

This chain joins TRBV7-9 and TRBJ2-2; the D gene is possibly TRBD2 (6 bases). With 4 bases removed from V and 3 bases from J, the gap between germline ends came to 15 bases. The germline gives CDR1 SEHNR, CDR2 FQNEAQ (reference sequence). The CDR3 consists of 16 residues. This chain's CDR3 is CASSSPRDSYTGELFF. CDR3 in DNA: TGTGCCAGCAGCTCCCCACGGGACTCGTACACCGGGGAGCTGTTTTTT.

This clone showed up just once. The V call is TRBV27, the J call TRBJ2-7; 8 bases are shared with TRBD1. Trimming cost V 7 bases and J 6 bases; bases outside gene matches: 11. This CDR3 region has 14 residues. Germline CDR1 is MNHEY and CDR2 is SMNVEV (reference sequence). The CDR3 region has the DNA TGTGCCAGCACCGAGGACAGGGCCAAAGGCGAGCAGTACTTC. It yields the protein CASTEDRAKGEQYF.

The V and J genes are TRBV20-1 and TRBJ2-7; D is ambiguous. The CDR3 is made up of 11 amino acids. Germline CDR1 DFQATT, CDR2 SNEGSKA (reference sequence). V lost 3 bases to trimming and J lost 4 bases, with 7 bases between them. The CDR3 region has the DNA TGCAGTGCTAGGGAGATTTACGAGCAGTACTTC. It is translated as CSAREIYEQYF.

J is TRBJ1-4 and V is TRBV6-5, with TRBD1 matching 8 bases. Germline lookup yields CDR1 MNHEY and CDR2 SVGAGI. The ends lost 4 bases at V and 8 bases at J; junction bases unmatched: 6. This CDR3 contains 14 residues. This chain's CDR3 is CASSSGGLGEKLFF. CDR3 nucleotides: TGTGCCAGCAGTTCAGGGGGCTTGGGGGAAAAACTGTTTTTT.

The V call is TRBV28, the J call TRBJ1-1; D remains unclear. In germline, CDR1 is MDHEN, CDR2 SYDVKM. V was cut by 6 bases and J by 8 bases, with 16 bases left in between. The CDR3 has 13 residues. Written as DNA, the CDR3 is TGTGCCAGCAGGTCCCCCAATGAGTTGGAAGCTTTCTTT. This sequence encodes CASRSPNELEAFF. Full variable domain (missing parts from reference TRBV28 and TRBJ1-1): DVKVTQSSRYLVKRTGEKVFLECVQDMDHENMFWYRQDPGLGLRLIYFSYDVKMKEKGDIPEGYSVSREKKERFSLILESASTNQTSMYLCASRSPNELEAFFGQGTRLTVV.

The CDR3 coding sequence is TGTGCCAGCAGCCCGTTTTCTAGCGGGGCTAATACGCAGTATTTT. Protein sequence: CASSPFSSGANTQYF. This chain connects TRBV6-5 to TRBJ2-3, with 9 positions matching TRBD2. Germline lookup yields CDR1 MNHEY and CDR2 SVGAGI. V lost 6 bases to trimming and J lost 7 bases; unmatched junction nucleotides: 11. The CDR3 extends over 15 amino acids.